The clone carrying this TCR beta chain was detected ten times or more. The antigen is unknown. Unique molecular identifiers, one per molecule, were present on every TCR cDNA molecule. TCRdb fed the 5' RACE reads into MiXCR, producing one record per CDR3 protein. The sample has about 52,000 distinct CDR3 sequences, around 6.7% seen once; the top ten hold approximately 2.9%. The source of the sample is a study of spatial heterogeneity in lung cancer. About the research overall: The count of detected beta-chain sequences consistently exceeded that of alpha-chain sequences. Study results and caveats: Relative to follow-up, resection was when ubiquitous expanded tumor TCRs appeared more in blood.

Time point meaning: sample taken at primary tumor resection. No cells were sorted before sequencing. The whole RNA sequenced was extracted from tumor, nontumor lung or frozen PBMC. The approximately 70 donors had untreated early-stage non-small cell lung cancer. CDR1 SGHRS and CDR2 YFSETQ come from the germline V gene. Trimming cost V 0 bases and J 1 base; bases outside gene matches: 1. This CDR3 comprises 16 residues. The origin of this receptor is a female donor with early-stage non-small cell lung cancer. The chain uses TRBV5-1 and TRBJ2-3; 11 bases fit TRBD2. The sequenced sample was PBMCs, obtained at surgery. The CDR3 DNA follows: TGCGCCAGCAGCTTGGGACTAGCGGGACGCACAGATACGCAGTATTTT. It yields the protein CASSLGLAGRTDTQYF. Complete variable domain (other parts from reference TRBV5-1 and TRBJ2-3): KAGVTQTPRYLIKTRGQQVTLSCSPISGHRSVSWYQQTPGQGLQFLFEYFSETQRNKGNFPGRFSGRQFSNSRSEMNVSTLELGDSALYLCASSLGLAGRTDTQYFGPGTRLTVL.